This T cell receptor (beta chain) was captured by sequencing in a study of blood T cell repertoires in COVID-19. Study at large: Acute and convalescent COVID-19 specimens originated in the United States, Italy and Spain.

Original processing methods: By means of reference gene primer amplification, nucleated cell counts were estimated. Sequencing was performed with immunoSEQ multiplex PCR; in TCRdb, only in-frame clones are kept and a portion is missing. That table is the source of V, J and clone size, and D and trimming were worked out from the DNA. The sample holds around 190,000 clones; about 75% are singletons and the top ten take roughly 8.7%. The CDR3 length is 13 residues. CDR1 and CDR2 (germline): MDHEN, SYDVKM. Trimming removed 2 bases from V and 2 bases from J, with 7 bases in between. The sequence derives from a woman aged 50 to 60 with active or convalescent COVID-19. The sequenced sample consisted of peripheral blood. This chain links TRBV28 with TRBJ2-7; TRBD1 is a possible D gene (6 bases). For the CDR3, the DNA is TGTGCCAGCAGTTTACCAGGGGCCTACGAGCAGTACTTC. Its protein is CASSLPGAYEQYF.